What follows is one TCR beta chain and its context. Its antigen is not known. The data derive from a study of T cell responses to AZD1222 COVID-19 vaccine. Data came from immunoSEQ multiplex PCR; TCRdb stores just in-frame clones and leaves some out. The sample includes tens of thousands of clones, around 90% of them seen just once. Findings of the study overall: Dominant CD4 TCR responses targeted spike regions 160-218 and 743-854. Unmutated variant regions are reportedly the target of nearly half of TCRs that are spike-specific.

Material: peripheral blood, obtained on day 0 of AZD1222 vaccination. This TCR came from an adult in good health.

CDR3 in amino acids: CASSPHPGQGGYEQYF. The CDR3 bases are TGTGCCAGCAGCCCTCACCCCGGACAGGGCGGCTACGAGCAGTACTTC. The gene calls are TRBV3-1 (or the pseudogene TRBV3-2) and TRBJ2-7; TRBD1 agrees at 8 bases. Germline V gene data show CDR1 as LGHDT and CDR2 as YNNKEL (reference sequence). The CDR3 covers 16 residues. V was clipped by 4 bases and J by 3 bases; unmatched bases: 11.